The clone carrying this T cell receptor beta chain was recorded a few times. Study processing details: From reference gene primer amplification, estimates of nucleated cell counts were derived. Assay: immunoSEQ multiplex PCR; the TCRdb copy retains only in-frame clones and omits some. The V and J calls and the clone size are those of that table, but D and trimming were determined from the DNA. The sample holds about 34,000 clones, roughly three quarters seen once. This sample stems from a study of blood T cell repertoires in COVID-19. Study information: Acute and convalescent COVID-19 samples came from the United States, Italy and Spain. T cells, B-cell-depleted T cells, or PBMCs supplied cDNA or gDNA.

V dropped 1 base and J dropped 6; count of bases not matched to a gene: 8. The CDR3 totals 15 residues. Germline V lookup: CDR1 SEHNR, CDR2 FQNEAQ (reference sequence). This receptor was obtained from a human donor in a cohort sampled during active COVID-19. The sequencing sample was made of peripheral blood. J is TRBJ2-7 and V is TRBV7-9, with 8 bases identical to TRBD2. For the CDR3, the DNA is TGTGCCAGCAGCTTAGAGTGGTCTGGGACTAGCGAGCAGTACTTC. This translates into CASSLEWSGTSEQYF.